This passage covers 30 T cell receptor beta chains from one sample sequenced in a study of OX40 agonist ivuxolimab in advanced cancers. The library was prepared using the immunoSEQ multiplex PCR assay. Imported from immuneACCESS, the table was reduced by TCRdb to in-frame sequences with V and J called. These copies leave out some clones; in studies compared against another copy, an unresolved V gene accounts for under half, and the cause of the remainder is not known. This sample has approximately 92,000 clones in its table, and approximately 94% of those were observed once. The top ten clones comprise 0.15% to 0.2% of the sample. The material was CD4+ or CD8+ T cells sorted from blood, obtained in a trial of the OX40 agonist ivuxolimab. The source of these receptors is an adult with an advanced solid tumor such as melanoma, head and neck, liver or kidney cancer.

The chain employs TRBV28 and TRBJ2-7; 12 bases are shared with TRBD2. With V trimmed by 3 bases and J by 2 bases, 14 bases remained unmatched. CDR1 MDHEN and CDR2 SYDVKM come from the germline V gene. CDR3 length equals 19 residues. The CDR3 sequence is CASSLPLLTSGRRPYEQYF. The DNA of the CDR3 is TGTGCCAGCAGTTTGCCCCTCCTGACTAGCGGGAGACGCCCCTACGAGCAGTACTTC.

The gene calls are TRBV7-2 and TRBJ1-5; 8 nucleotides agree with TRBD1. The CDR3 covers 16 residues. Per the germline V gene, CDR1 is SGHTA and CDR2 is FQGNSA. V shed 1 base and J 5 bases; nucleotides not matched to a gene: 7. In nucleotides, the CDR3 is TGTGCCAGCAGCTTAGAGGTCAGGGGGCTTCATCAGCCCCAGCATTTT. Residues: CASSLEVRGLHQPQHF.

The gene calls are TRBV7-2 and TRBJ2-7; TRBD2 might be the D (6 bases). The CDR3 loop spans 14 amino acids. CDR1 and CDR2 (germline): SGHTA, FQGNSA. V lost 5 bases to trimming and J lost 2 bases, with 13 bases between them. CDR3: CASSPRSGAYEQYF. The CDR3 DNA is TGTGCCAGCAGCCCCCGGTCGGGGGCCTACGAGCAGTACTTC.

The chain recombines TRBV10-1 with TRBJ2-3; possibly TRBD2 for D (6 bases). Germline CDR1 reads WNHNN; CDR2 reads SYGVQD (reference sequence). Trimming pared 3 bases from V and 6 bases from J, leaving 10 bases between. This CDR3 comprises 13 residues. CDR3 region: CASSDPTRDTQYF. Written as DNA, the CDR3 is TGCGCCAGCAGTGACCCGACTAGGGATACGCAGTATTTT.

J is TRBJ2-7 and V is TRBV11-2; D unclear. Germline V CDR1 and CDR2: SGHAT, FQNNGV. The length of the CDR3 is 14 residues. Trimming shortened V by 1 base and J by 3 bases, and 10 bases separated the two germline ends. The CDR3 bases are TGTGCCAGCAGCTTAGGGCTACTCGACTACGAGCAGTACTTC. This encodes CASSLGLLDYEQYF.

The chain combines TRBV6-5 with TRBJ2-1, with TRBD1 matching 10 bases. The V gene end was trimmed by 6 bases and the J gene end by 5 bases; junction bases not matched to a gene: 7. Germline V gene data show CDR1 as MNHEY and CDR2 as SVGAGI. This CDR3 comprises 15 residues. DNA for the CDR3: TGTGCCAGCAGCCCAGACAGGGGGCCGAACAATGAGCAGTTCTTC. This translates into CASSPDRGPNNEQFF.

The CDR3 nucleotides read TGTGCCAGCAGTGAATATGACGAGACCCAGTACTTC. This encodes CASSEYDETQYF. The chain recombines TRBV25-1 with TRBJ2-5; D is ambiguous. CDR1 is MGHDK, CDR2 SYGVNS, per germline. V gave up 0 bases and J gave up 5 bases, with 4 bases separating them. The CDR3 runs to 12 residues.

CDR3 in amino acids: CASRADGSYEQYF. The CDR3 DNA follows: TGTGCCAGCAGGGCCGACGGTTCCTACGAGCAGTACTTC. The gene calls are TRBV2 and TRBJ2-7; D gene uncertain. The V gene's germline CDR1 is SNHLY and CDR2 FYNNEI. With 6 bases removed from V and 1 base from J, the gap between germline ends came to 10 bases. CDR3 length: 13 amino acids.

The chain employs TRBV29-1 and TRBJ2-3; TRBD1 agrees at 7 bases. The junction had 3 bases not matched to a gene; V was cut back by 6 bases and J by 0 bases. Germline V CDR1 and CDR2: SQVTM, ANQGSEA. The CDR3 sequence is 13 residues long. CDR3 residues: CSVKGASTDTQYF. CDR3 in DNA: TGCAGCGTAAAGGGGGCTAGCACAGATACGCAGTATTTT.

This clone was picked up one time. CDR3 sequence (DNA): TGTGCCAGCAGCGTGAGAAGTGCCGTCGGCTACACCTTC. Amino acid sequence: CASSVRSAVGYTF. The V and J genes are TRBV9 and TRBJ1-2, with D unclear. V lost 2 bases to trimming and J lost 8 bases, with 13 bases between them. The CDR3 extends over 13 amino acids. Germline V gene data show CDR1 as SGDLS and CDR2 as YYNGEE.

The CDR3 is CASSLGGTHSYEQYF. For the CDR3, the DNA is TGCGCCAGCAGCCTAGGAGGGACCCATTCCTACGAGCAGTACTTC. The chain links TRBV4-3 to TRBJ2-7; perhaps TRBD2 as D (6 bases). There are 15 residues in the CDR3. Trimming took off 4 bases at V and 1 base at J, with 14 bases between the two ends. Germline CDR1 and CDR2: LGHNA and YSLEER.

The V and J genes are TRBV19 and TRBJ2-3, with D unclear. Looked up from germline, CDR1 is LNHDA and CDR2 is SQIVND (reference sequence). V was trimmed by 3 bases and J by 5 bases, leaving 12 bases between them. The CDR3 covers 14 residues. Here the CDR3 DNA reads TGTGCCAGTAGTATGTCCTGGACCCGAGATACGCAGTATTTT. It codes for CASSMSWTRDTQYF.

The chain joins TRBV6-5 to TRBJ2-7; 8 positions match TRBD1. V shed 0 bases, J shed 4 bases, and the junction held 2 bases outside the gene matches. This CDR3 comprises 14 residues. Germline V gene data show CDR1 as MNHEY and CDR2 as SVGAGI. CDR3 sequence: CASSYSTGEYEQYF. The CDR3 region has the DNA TGTGCCAGCAGTTACTCGACAGGGGAGTACGAGCAGTACTTC.

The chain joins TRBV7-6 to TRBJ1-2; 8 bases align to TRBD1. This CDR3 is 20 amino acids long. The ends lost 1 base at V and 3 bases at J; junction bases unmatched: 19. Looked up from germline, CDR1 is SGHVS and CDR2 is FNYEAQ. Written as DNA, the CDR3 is TGTGCCAGCAGCTTAGGATACGCGAGGACAGGGACGTCTAAAGACTATGGCTACACCTTC. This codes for CASSLGYARTGTSKDYGYTF.

CDR3 sequence: CASSSRGVNTEAFF. DNA for the CDR3: TGTGCCAGCAGTTCGAGGGGGGTGAACACTGAAGCTTTCTTT. V gene TRBV6-1 combines with J gene TRBJ1-1, with D possibly matching TRBD1 (6 bases). The length of the CDR3 is 14 residues. The V and J ends lost 5 bases and 0 bases respectively, with 10 bases between them. Germline lookup yields CDR1 MNHNS and CDR2 SASEGT.

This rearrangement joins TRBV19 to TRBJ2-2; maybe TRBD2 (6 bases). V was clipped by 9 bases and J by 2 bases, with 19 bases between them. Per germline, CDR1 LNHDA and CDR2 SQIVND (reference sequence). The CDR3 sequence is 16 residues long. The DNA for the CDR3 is TGTGCCAGAACCCCTGGCGGGGCCCTCAACACCGGGGAGCTGTTTTTT. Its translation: CARTPGGALNTGELFF.

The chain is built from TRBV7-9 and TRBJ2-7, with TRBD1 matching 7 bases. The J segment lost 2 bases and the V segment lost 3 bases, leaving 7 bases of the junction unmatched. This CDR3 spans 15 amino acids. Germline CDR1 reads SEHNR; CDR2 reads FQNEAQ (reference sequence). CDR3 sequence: CASSLGRTGTYEQYF. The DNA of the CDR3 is TGTGCCAGCAGCTTGGGACGGACAGGTACCTACGAGCAGTACTTC.

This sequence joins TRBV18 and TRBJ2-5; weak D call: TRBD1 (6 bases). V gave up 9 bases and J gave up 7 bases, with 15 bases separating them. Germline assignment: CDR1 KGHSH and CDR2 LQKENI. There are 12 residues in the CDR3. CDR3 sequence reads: CASLGTLGTQYF. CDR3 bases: TGTGCCAGTCTTGGGACATTGGGGACCCAGTACTTC.

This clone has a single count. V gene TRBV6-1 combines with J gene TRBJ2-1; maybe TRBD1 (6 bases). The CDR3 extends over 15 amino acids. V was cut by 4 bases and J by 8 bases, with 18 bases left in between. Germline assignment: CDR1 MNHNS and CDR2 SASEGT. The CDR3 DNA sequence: TGTGCCAGCAGTGCACCCGGGACACCCCCCGATGAGCAGTTCTTC. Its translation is CASSAPGTPPDEQFF.

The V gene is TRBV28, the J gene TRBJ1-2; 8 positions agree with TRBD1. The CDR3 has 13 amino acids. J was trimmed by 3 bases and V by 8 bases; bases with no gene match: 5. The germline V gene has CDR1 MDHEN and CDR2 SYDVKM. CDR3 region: CASRTGIYYGYTF. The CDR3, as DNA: TGTGCCAGCCGGACAGGGATTTACTATGGCTACACCTTC.

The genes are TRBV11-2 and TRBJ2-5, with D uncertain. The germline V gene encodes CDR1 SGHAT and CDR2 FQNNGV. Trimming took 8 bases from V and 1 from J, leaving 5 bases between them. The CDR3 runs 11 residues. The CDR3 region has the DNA TGTGCCAGCCTTTCCCAAGAGACCCAGTACTTC. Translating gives CASLSQETQYF.

Here the CDR3 DNA reads TGTGCCAGCAGTGACCGGCGGGGTCCGGGAAACACCATATATTTT. Encoded protein: CASSDRRGPGNTIYF. The chain links TRBV6-1 to TRBJ1-3; D gene ambiguous. Germline V gene sequence: CDR1 MNHNS, CDR2 SASEGT. V was trimmed by 3 bases and J by 4 bases, leaving 13 bases between them. There are 15 residues in the CDR3.

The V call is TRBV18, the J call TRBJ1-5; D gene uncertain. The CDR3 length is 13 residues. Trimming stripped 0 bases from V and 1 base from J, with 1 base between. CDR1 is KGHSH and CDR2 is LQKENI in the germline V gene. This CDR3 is CASSPPSNQPQHF. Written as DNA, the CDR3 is TGTGCCAGCTCACCACCGAGCAATCAGCCCCAGCATTTT.

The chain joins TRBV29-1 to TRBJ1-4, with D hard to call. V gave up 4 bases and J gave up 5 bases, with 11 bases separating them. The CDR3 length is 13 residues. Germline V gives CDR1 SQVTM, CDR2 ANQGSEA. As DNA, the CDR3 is TGCAGCGTTGGGAGTGGGTCCAATGAAAAACTGTTTTTT. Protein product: CSVGSGSNEKLFF.

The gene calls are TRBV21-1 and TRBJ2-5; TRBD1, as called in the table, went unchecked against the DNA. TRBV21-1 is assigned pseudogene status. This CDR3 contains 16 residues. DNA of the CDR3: TGTGCCAGCAGCAAGTTGCAGGCCCCCTCCCAAGAGACCCAGTACTTC. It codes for CASSKLQAPSQETQYF.

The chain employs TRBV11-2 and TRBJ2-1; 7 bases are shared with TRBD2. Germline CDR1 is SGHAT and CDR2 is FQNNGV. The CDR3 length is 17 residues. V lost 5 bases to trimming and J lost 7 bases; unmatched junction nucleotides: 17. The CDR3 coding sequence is TGTGCCAGCAGCCCCCCTCCGACTAGCAGCCGCTATAATGAGCAGTTCTTC. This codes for CASSPPPTSSRYNEQFF.

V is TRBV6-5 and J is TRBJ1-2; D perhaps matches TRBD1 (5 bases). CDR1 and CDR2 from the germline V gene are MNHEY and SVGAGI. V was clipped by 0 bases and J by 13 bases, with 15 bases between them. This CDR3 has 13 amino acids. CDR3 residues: CASSYSTGAGGTF. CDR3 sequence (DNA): TGTGCCAGCAGTTACTCGACCGGGGCCGGGGGCACCTTC.

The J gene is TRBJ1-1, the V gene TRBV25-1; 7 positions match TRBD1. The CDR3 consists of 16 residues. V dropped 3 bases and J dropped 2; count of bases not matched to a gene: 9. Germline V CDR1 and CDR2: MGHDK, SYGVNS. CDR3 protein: CASSDLDRDFNTEAFF. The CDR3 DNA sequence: TGTGCCAGCAGTGACCTCGACAGGGATTTTAACACTGAAGCTTTCTTT.

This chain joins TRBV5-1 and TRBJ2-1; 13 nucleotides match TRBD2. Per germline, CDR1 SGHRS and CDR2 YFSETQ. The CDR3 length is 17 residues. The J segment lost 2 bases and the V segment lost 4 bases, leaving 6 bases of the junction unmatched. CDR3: CASSPRLAGGTYNEQFF. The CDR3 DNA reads TGCGCCAGCAGCCCCAGACTAGCGGGAGGAACCTACAATGAGCAGTTCTTC.

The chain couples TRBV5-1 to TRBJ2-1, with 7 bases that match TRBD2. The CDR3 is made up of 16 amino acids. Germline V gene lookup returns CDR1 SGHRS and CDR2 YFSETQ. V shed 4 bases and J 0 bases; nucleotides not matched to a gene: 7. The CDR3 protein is CASSGSGADSYNEQFF. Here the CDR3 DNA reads TGCGCCAGCAGCGGAAGCGGGGCTGACTCCTACAATGAGCAGTTCTTC. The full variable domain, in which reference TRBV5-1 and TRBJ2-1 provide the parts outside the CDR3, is KAGVTQTPRYLIKTRGQQVTLSCSPISGHRSVSWYQQTPGQGLQFLFEYFSETQRNKGNFPGRFSGRQFSNSRSEMNVSTLELGDSALYLCASSGSGADSYNEQFFGPGTRLTVL.